Following are 22 T cell receptor beta chains from one sample sequenced in a study of T cells in women clearing cervical HPV infection. Produced via immunoSEQ multiplex PCR; TCRdb's table is partial and in-frame only. The sample's table shows 25,000 to 30,000 clones. Sample: blood buffy coat. The receptors shown here come from a woman between 18 and 75 years old with a cervical HPV16 infection that either progressed to CIN3+ or cleared (not recorded which).

The part of the CDR3 DNA that was read is TGCGCCAGCAGCTTCGGGACAGGGGGCTACGAG. Translated, it gives CASSFGTGGYE. The whole CDR3 sequence reads CASSFGTGGYEQYF. The rearrangement links TRBV5-1 to TRBJ2-7; 11 positions agree with TRBD1. The CDR3 end is not reached by the read, which stops 3 residues before it; the germline J gene fills it in. V shed 2 bases, J shed 3 bases, and the junction held 1 base outside the gene matches. The CDR3 spans 14 residues. Germline V lookup: CDR1 SGHRS, CDR2 YFSETQ.

About this clone itself: The read is 3 residues too short to cover the CDR3 end, so that end is filled in from the germline J gene. J is TRBJ2-3 and V is TRBV27; tentatively, D is TRBD2 (7 bases). The CDR3 is made up of 15 amino acids. V was cut by 8 bases and J by 8 bases, with 23 bases left in between. In germline, CDR1 is MNHEY, CDR2 SMNVEV (reference sequence). The part of the CDR3 DNA that was read is TGTGCCAGCCGAGGGAGGGTCACCGCACAGGGTACG. Amino acid sequence: CASRGRVTAQGT. The CDR3 reads in full as CASRGRVTAQGTQYF.

Regarding this clone: Coverage ceases 3 residues before the CDR3 finishes, and the germline J gene fills in the end. The J gene is TRBJ2-3, the V gene TRBV2, with 11 nucleotides matching TRBD2. The CDR3 contains 14 residues. Germline V gene sequence: CDR1 SNHLY, CDR2 FYNNEI. The trim removed 8 bases at V and 4 bases at J, leaving 5 bases unmatched. The CDR3 region is CASGGLAGPDTQYF. Partial CDR3 DNA: TGTGCCAGCGGAGGACTAGCGGGCCCAGATACG.

With respect to this clone: The read ends 3 residues early relative to the CDR3; the germline J gene fills the gap. The chain recombines TRBV7-2 with TRBJ2-1, with TRBD2 matching 13 bases. Germline loops: CDR1 SGHTA, CDR2 FQGNSA. The CDR3 consists of 15 residues. Trimming removed 5 bases from V and 7 bases from J; junction bases left unmatched: 5. The DNA read from the CDR3 is TGTGCCAGCAGCCCCTGGACTAGCGGGGGAAATGAG. It translates to CASSPWTSGGNE. Given in full, the CDR3 is CASSPWTSGGNEQFF.

A note on this clone: The read is 3 residues too short to cover the CDR3 end, so that end is filled in from the germline J gene. The gene calls are TRBV7-2 and TRBJ2-7; 8 bases are shared with TRBD1. This CDR3 has 14 amino acids. Germline lookup yields CDR1 SGHTA and CDR2 FQGNSA. V trimming: 5 bases; J trimming: 1 base; junction bases outside the gene matches: 4. CDR3 DNA (partial): TGTGCCAGCAGCCGGGGACAGGCTTCCTACGAG. It encodes CASSRGQASYE. Given in full, the CDR3 is CASSRGQASYEQYF.

On this clone itself: The sequenced fragment ends 3 residues before the CDR3 boundary, so the rest is inferred from the germline J gene. This chain links TRBV2 with TRBJ1-3; TRBD1 matches 8 bases. The CDR3 is 17 residues long. The germline V gene has CDR1 SNHLY and CDR2 FYNNEI. After removal of 6 bases from V and 4 bases from J, the junction contained 14 bases not matched to a gene. The sequenced CDR3 bases are TGTGCCAGCAGCGAACCCCTTGACAGGGGCTTCGGAAACACC. Its translation is CASSEPLDRGFGNT. The complete CDR3 protein is CASSEPLDRGFGNTIYF.

The part of the CDR3 DNA that was read is TGCGCCAGCAGTCCCTCTGCGGGGGCTCACTATGGC. Protein: CASSPSAGAHYG. The full CDR3 protein reads CASSPSAGAHYGYTF. This chain uses TRBV23-1 with TRBJ1-2, with D maybe TRBD1 (6 bases). From the germline J gene comes the end of the CDR3, since the read stops 3 residues before it. TRBV23-1 is annotated as an ORF whose role is uncertain. The length of the CDR3 is 15 residues. The V and J ends lost 4 bases and 3 bases respectively, with 15 bases between them.

About this clone itself: The junction differs from germline at one of its ends, possibly a read error. The read falls 3 residues short of the CDR3 end, and the missing part is taken from the germline J gene. V and J are TRBV4-2 and TRBJ2-2; TRBD2 is a possible D gene (6 bases). Per the germline V gene, CDR1 is LGHNA and CDR2 is YNFKEQ. The CDR3 sequence is 13 residues long. The CDR3 here is CASSPGVSGELFF. The part of the CDR3 DNA that was read is TGCGCCAGCAGCCCGGGGGTCTCCGGGGAG.

To note about this clone: The read ends 3 residues early relative to the CDR3; the germline J gene fills the gap. The chain links TRBV18 to TRBJ2-7; 8 bases map to TRBD1. The CDR3 loop spans 16 amino acids. CDR1 is KGHSH, CDR2 LQKENI, per germline. Trimming at V came to 3 bases and at J to 5 bases, leaving 12 bases not matched to a gene. The CDR3 bases that were read are TGTGCCAGCTCACCCGAAGACGTGGGACAGGACGACGAG. Amino acids: CASSPEDVGQDDE. The CDR3 reads in full as CASSPEDVGQDDEQYF.

This CDR3 reads CSARIEGARKTEAFF. The sequenced CDR3 bases are TGCAGTGCTAGAATCGAGGGGGCGAGAAAAACTGAA. This sequence joins TRBV20-1 and TRBJ1-1; 7 bases are a match to TRBD1. Sequencing ends 3 residues short of the CDR3 end; the germline J gene provides the rest. Germline CDR1 reads DFQATT; CDR2 reads SNEGSKA (reference sequence). With V trimmed by 2 bases and J by 5 bases, 11 bases remained unmatched. The CDR3 runs to 15 residues.

As for this clone: Sequencing ends 3 residues short of the CDR3 end; the germline J gene provides the rest. The chain carries TRBV7-3 and TRBJ1-4; 10 bases match TRBD1. V shed 2 bases and J 3 bases; nucleotides not matched to a gene: 6. The CDR3 length is 17 residues. In germline, CDR1 is SGHTA, CDR2 FQGTGA. This CDR3 reads CASSLFDRGLANEKLFF. CDR3 bases read: TGTGCCAGCAGCTTATTCGACAGGGGGCTTGCTAATGAAAAA.

Comment on this clone: The read gets to within 3 residues of the CDR3 end, and the germline J gene fills in the rest. The gene calls are TRBV5-4 and TRBJ1-2; the match to TRBD1 covers 7 bases. The CDR3 has 15 residues. Germline V lookup: CDR1 SGHNT, CDR2 YYREEE (reference sequence). V shed 0 bases and J 0 bases; nucleotides not matched to a gene: 2. The CDR3 region is CASSLDRGSNYGYTF. The part of the CDR3 DNA that was read is TGTGCCAGCAGCTTGGACAGGGGATCTAACTATGGC.

In the case of this clone: Read sequence stops 3 residues before the CDR3 end, and the germline J gene provides the missing end. The chain uses TRBV19 and TRBJ2-4; possibly TRBD1 for D (5 bases). CDR3 length: 16 residues. The germline gives CDR1 LNHDA, CDR2 SQIVND (reference sequence). Partial CDR3 DNA: TGTGCCAGCGAAGGGGCTTCAATGGTGGAAGGCTATGGT. Its protein is CASEGASMVEGYG. In full, the CDR3 is CASEGASMVEGYGQYF. The complete variable domain, with remaining parts taken from reference TRBV19 and TRBJ2-4, reads DGGITQSPKYLFRKEGQNVTLSCEQNLNHDAMYWYRQDPGQGLRLIYYSQIVNDFQKGDIAEGYSVSREKKESFPLTVTSAQKNPTAFYLCASEGASMVEGYGQYFGAGTRLSVL.

The CDR3 loop reads CASSVVGRPQHF. The sequenced CDR3 bases are TGTGCCAGCAGTGTAGTGGGGCGGCCC. This sequence joins TRBV2 and TRBJ1-5; D is possibly TRBD1 (5 bases). The read ends 3 residues shy of where the CDR3 ends; the end is completed using the germline J gene. This CDR3 comprises 12 residues. Germline V CDR1 and CDR2: SNHLY, FYNNEI. Trimming cost V 4 bases and J 9 bases, with 10 bases left between them.

As concerns this clone: The sequenced fragment ends 3 residues before the CDR3 boundary, so the rest is inferred from the germline J gene. This sequence joins TRBV2 and TRBJ2-7, with 11 bases lining up with TRBD2. V gave up 9 bases and J gave up 4 bases; unmatched junction bases: 5. The CDR3 has 13 amino acids. Germline CDR1 reads SNHLY; CDR2 reads FYNNEI. The CDR3 bases that were read are TGTGCCAGAACCGGGACTAGCGGATACGAG. Its protein is CARTGTSGYE. The whole CDR3 protein reads CARTGTSGYEQYF.

A remark on this clone: The sequence runs out 3 residues before the end of the CDR3; the remainder is reconstructed from the germline J gene. The chain recombines TRBV20-1 with TRBJ2-1, with D possibly matching TRBD2 (7 bases). V lost 5 bases and J lost 5, with 22 bases in between. This CDR3 spans 16 amino acids. Germline CDR1 and CDR2: DFQATT and SNEGSKA (reference sequence). CDR3 amino acids: CSARLNHGGGDNEQFF. The part of the CDR3 DNA that was read is TGCAGTGCTCGCCTAAACCACGGAGGGGGGGACAATGAG.

Details on this clone: Sequencing ends 3 residues short of the CDR3 end; the germline J gene provides the rest. The chain carries TRBV19 and TRBJ1-2; tentative D call: TRBD1 (6 bases). V was shortened by 5 bases and J by 4 bases, with 17 bases between the two germline ends. The germline V gene has CDR1 LNHDA and CDR2 SQIVND (reference sequence). The CDR3 spans 15 residues. The CDR3 sequence: CASSFNRARGYGYTF. The covered CDR3 bases are TGTGCCAGTAGTTTCAACAGGGCTCGGGGCTATGGC. Drawing the rest from reference TRBV19 and TRBJ1-2, the complete variable domain is DGGITQSPKYLFRKEGQNVTLSCEQNLNHDAMYWYRQDPGQGLRLIYYSQIVNDFQKGDIAEGYSVSREKKESFPLTVTSAQKNPTAFYLCASSFNRARGYGYTFGSGTRLTVV.

With regard to this clone: Read data end 3 residues before the CDR3 end; the end is taken from the germline J gene. This chain uses TRBV7-6 with TRBJ2-1, with 8 bases that match TRBD2. The germline CDR1 and CDR2 sequences are SGHVS and FNYEAQ. With V trimmed by 8 bases and J by 8 bases, 11 bases remained unmatched. CDR3 size: 14 residues. This CDR3 reads CASSIGGGKDEQFF. The part of the CDR3 DNA that was read is TGTGCCAGCTCCATCGGCGGGGGGAAGGATGAG.

Note on this clone: The missing CDR3 end, 3 residues past where the read stops, is filled in from the germline J gene. This chain joins TRBV5-1 and TRBJ2-5, with 11 bases that match TRBD2. Germline loops: CDR1 SGHRS, CDR2 YFSETQ. The CDR3 sequence is 14 residues long. V was pared by 7 bases and J by 2 bases, with 4 bases of the junction left unmatched. The CDR3 is CASCVAGGQETQYF. The CDR3 DNA, read in part, is TGCGCCAGCTGTGTAGCGGGGGGGCAAGAGACC. Combining the CDR3 with reference TRBV5-1 and TRBJ2-5 gives the whole variable domain KAGVTQTPRYLIKTRGQQVTLSCSPISGHRSVSWYQQTPGQGLQFLFEYFSETQRNKGNFPGRFSGRQFSNSRSEMNVSTLELGDSALYLCASCVAGGQETQYFGPGTRLLVL.

With regard to this clone: Sequencing ends 3 residues short of the CDR3 end; the germline J gene provides the rest. The rearrangement uses TRBV4-2 and TRBJ1-4, with 8 positions matching TRBD1. Unmatched junction bases numbered 4, after V lost 4 bases and J lost 6 bases. Germline assignment: CDR1 LGHNA and CDR2 YNFKEQ. This CDR3 comprises 14 residues. The sequenced part of the CDR3 DNA is TGTGCCAGCAGCCCCGGACAGGGCGATGAAAAA. It encodes CASSPGQGDEK. The whole CDR3 protein reads CASSPGQGDEKLFF.

To note about this clone: From the germline J gene comes the end of the CDR3, since the read stops 3 residues before it. The gene calls are TRBV7-3 and TRBJ2-7; D unresolved. This CDR3 has 14 amino acids. Trimming took off 5 bases at V and 1 base at J, with 12 bases between the two ends. Germline loops: CDR1 SGHTA, CDR2 FQGTGA. The covered CDR3 bases are TGTGCCAGCAGCCCACACCCCCGTTCCTACGAG. Its translation is CASSPHPRSYE. The entire CDR3 protein is CASSPHPRSYEQYF.

Turning to this clone: The CDR3 end is not reached by the read, which stops 3 residues before it; the germline J gene fills it in. The chain has TRBV7-9 and TRBJ2-5; D possibly corresponds to TRBD1 (6 bases). The CDR3 is made up of 13 amino acids. Germline V gene sequence: CDR1 SEHNR, CDR2 FQNEAQ (reference sequence). Trimming stripped 5 bases from V and 1 base from J, with 8 bases between. The covered CDR3 bases are TGTGCCAGCAGCAACAGGGTCCAAGAGACC. This sequence encodes CASSNRVQET. The entire CDR3 protein is CASSNRVQETQYF.